These T cell receptor beta chains were read from a single sample in a study of blood T cell repertoires in COVID-19. Profiled with immunoSEQ multiplex PCR; TCRdb holds only in-frame clones, not every one. Of about 83,000 clones in the sample, about 86% were seen once. Source material: peripheral blood. The origin of the receptors is a woman aged 80 or older in a cohort sampled during active or convalescent COVID-19. The CDR3 runs from the conserved cysteine through the conserved F or W. Fields, in order: CDR3 DNA, CDR3 protein, D gene, V gene, J gene, clone size. The D gene is left open where the match is weak. Expanded clones are given a class, and other clones once, few, many or no size at all.

CDR3nt: TGTGCCACCAGTGACCCGACCGGGGGGACCCAGTACTTC
CDR3aa: CATSDPTGGTQYF
d_gene: -
v_gene: TRBV24-1
j_gene: TRBJ2-5
abundance: -

CDR3nt: TGTGCCAGCAGTTTCGGGGGACAGCCCTATGGCTACACCTTC
CDR3aa: CASSFGGQPYGYTF
d_gene: TRBD1
v_gene: TRBV27
j_gene: TRBJ1-2
abundance: -

CDR3nt: TGTGCCAGCAGTCTCACGGGAGACTCGGGAAACACCATATATTTT
CDR3aa: CASSLTGDSGNTIYF
d_gene: -
v_gene: TRBV27
j_gene: TRBJ1-3
abundance: -

CDR3nt: TGTGCCAGCAGTTCAGCGTCGGGATCTCGGAAAACTGAAGCTTTCTTT
CDR3aa: CASSSASGSRKTEAFF
d_gene: -
v_gene: TRBV6-5
j_gene: TRBJ1-1
abundance: -

CDR3nt: TGTGCCAGCAGCTCCTTGACTAGCGGGATTGGAGATACGCAGTATTTT
CDR3aa: CASSSLTSGIGDTQYF
d_gene: TRBD2
v_gene: TRBV5-4
j_gene: TRBJ2-3
abundance: -

CDR3nt: TGTGCCAGCAGCTTGGATCAGGTTTCCTATGGCTACACCTTC
CDR3aa: CASSLDQVSYGYTF
d_gene: -
v_gene: TRBV5-4
j_gene: TRBJ1-2
abundance: few

CDR3nt: TGTGCCAGCAGCCAAGCCGGAGGGACCACCTACGAGCAGTACTTC
CDR3aa: CASSQAGGTTYEQYF
d_gene: -
v_gene: TRBV3-1/TRBV3-2
j_gene: TRBJ2-7
abundance: -

CDR3nt: TGTGCCAGCAGCGTAGGAACGGTTAATCAGCCCCAGCATTTT
CDR3aa: CASSVGTVNQPQHF
d_gene: -
v_gene: TRBV9
j_gene: TRBJ1-5
abundance: -

CDR3nt: TGCGCCAGCAAATCAGGGGCAACGACGAGCGGGGAGCTGTTTTTT
CDR3aa: CASKSGATTSGELFF
d_gene: -
v_gene: TRBV5-1
j_gene: TRBJ2-2
abundance: few

CDR3nt: TGTGCCAGCAGCGGGACCGGGACAGGGAATGAAAAACTGTTTTTT
CDR3aa: CASSGTGTGNEKLFF
d_gene: TRBD1
v_gene: TRBV5-6
j_gene: TRBJ1-4
abundance: -

CDR3nt: TGCGCCAGCAGCGCCGACAGGCTCTACGAGCAGTACTTC
CDR3aa: CASSADRLYEQYF
d_gene: -
v_gene: TRBV10-1
j_gene: TRBJ2-7
abundance: -

CDR3nt: TGCGCCAGCAGCTTGGATGGACAGGGGACGTCGCAGTTCTTC
CDR3aa: CASSLDGQGTSQFF
d_gene: TRBD1
v_gene: TRBV5-1
j_gene: TRBJ2-1
abundance: -

CDR3nt: TGTGCCAGCAGTGAAGCGCTTCCTGGAGGGTATGGCTACACCTTC
CDR3aa: CASSEALPGGYGYTF
d_gene: -
v_gene: TRBV2
j_gene: TRBJ1-2
abundance: -

CDR3nt: TGTGCCAGCAGCTTAGCTCAAACGGGCACAGATACGCAGTATTTT
CDR3aa: CASSLAQTGTDTQYF
d_gene: -
v_gene: TRBV7-9
j_gene: TRBJ2-3
abundance: -

CDR3nt: TGTGCCAGCAGGCCTACAGGGGCACTTGGTGAAAAACTGTTTTTT
CDR3aa: CASRPTGALGEKLFF
d_gene: TRBD1
v_gene: TRBV2
j_gene: TRBJ1-4
abundance: -

CDR3nt: TGTGCCAGCAGCGGGTACGGACAGGCATATGGCTACACCTTC
CDR3aa: CASSGYGQAYGYTF
d_gene: TRBD1
v_gene: TRBV7-8
j_gene: TRBJ1-2
abundance: few

CDR3nt: TGCGCCAGCAGCTTAACCTCCGGGACTAGCGGAGAAGAGACCCAGTACTTC
CDR3aa: CASSLTSGTSGEETQYF
d_gene: TRBD2
v_gene: TRBV5-1
j_gene: TRBJ2-5
abundance: -

CDR3nt: TGTGCCAGCAGAACTACAGGGGGCACCGGGGAGCTGTTTTTT
CDR3aa: CASRTTGGTGELFF
d_gene: TRBD1
v_gene: TRBV6-6
j_gene: TRBJ2-2
abundance: once

CDR3nt: TGCGCCAGCAATATAGCGGGGTCCACAGATACGCAGTATTTT
CDR3aa: CASNIAGSTDTQYF
d_gene: TRBD2
v_gene: TRBV5-1
j_gene: TRBJ2-3
abundance: -

CDR3nt: TGTGCCAGCAGCTTGGAAACATTAAATTCACCCCTCCACTTT
CDR3aa: CASSLETLNSPLHF
d_gene: -
v_gene: TRBV5-5
j_gene: TRBJ1-6
abundance: once

CDR3nt: TGTGCCAGCAGCTTAGTGTGGACTAGAGACGAGACCCAGTACTTC
CDR3aa: CASSLVWTRDETQYF
d_gene: TRBD2
v_gene: TRBV7-2
j_gene: TRBJ2-5
abundance: few

CDR3nt: TGCAGTGCTAGTTCCCCCCAATTGGAGACCCAGTACTTC
CDR3aa: CSASSPQLETQYF
d_gene: -
v_gene: TRBV20-1
j_gene: TRBJ2-5
abundance: -

CDR3nt: TGTGCCAGCGGGAGCACGACTAGTTCCAATGAGCAGTTCTTC
CDR3aa: CASGSTTSSNEQFF
d_gene: -
v_gene: TRBV9
j_gene: TRBJ2-1
abundance: -

CDR3nt: TGTGCCTGGAGGGGCGACGATCGATACAATGAGCAGTTCTTC
CDR3aa: CAWRGDDRYNEQFF
d_gene: -
v_gene: TRBV30
j_gene: TRBJ2-1
abundance: -

CDR3nt: TGCGCCAGCAGCTTGGTTCAGGGCTTGGTTGAAGCTTTCTTT
CDR3aa: CASSLVQGLVEAFF
d_gene: -
v_gene: TRBV5-1
j_gene: TRBJ1-1
abundance: -

CDR3nt: TGTGCCAGCAGTTTGGGCCACGCTAATGAAAAACTGTTTTTT
CDR3aa: CASSLGHANEKLFF
d_gene: -
v_gene: TRBV28
j_gene: TRBJ1-4
abundance: -

CDR3nt: TGTGCCAGCCTCGATCCGGGCCGTCGAGGGATGCGGGGAGGTGCTTTCTTT
CDR3aa: CASLDPGRRGMRGGAFF
d_gene: -
v_gene: TRBV28
j_gene: TRBJ1-1
abundance: -

CDR3nt: TGTGCCAGCAGCTTAGTCGGGGGAGGGGATAACTATGGCTACACCTTC
CDR3aa: CASSLVGGGDNYGYTF
d_gene: -
v_gene: TRBV7-2
j_gene: TRBJ1-2
abundance: -

CDR3nt: TGTGCCAGCAGCGTACTTCCACTAGCGGCAAGTGCAGATACGCAGTATTTT
CDR3aa: CASSVLPLAASADTQYF
d_gene: TRBD2
v_gene: TRBV9
j_gene: TRBJ2-3
abundance: -

CDR3nt: TGTGCCATCAGTGAGTCGGGCGGGAGAGTAAGCACAGATACGCAGTATTTT
CDR3aa: CAISESGGRVSTDTQYF
d_gene: TRBD2
v_gene: TRBV10-3
j_gene: TRBJ2-3
abundance: -

CDR3nt: TGTGCCAGCAGTCCGCTCGCAGGGGGCATTTCTAGAGAGACCCAGTACTTC
CDR3aa: CASSPLAGGISRETQYF
d_gene: TRBD1
v_gene: TRBV28
j_gene: TRBJ2-5
abundance: -

CDR3nt: TGTGCCAGCAGCTTAGGGACAGCGACAGTGAACACTGAAGCTTTCTTT
CDR3aa: CASSLGTATVNTEAFF
d_gene: -
v_gene: TRBV7-8
j_gene: TRBJ1-1
abundance: -

CDR3nt: TGTGCCAGCAGCTTGCCCGGAGGCGGAGAATACTATGGCTACACCTTC
CDR3aa: CASSLPGGGEYYGYTF
d_gene: -
v_gene: TRBV7-8
j_gene: TRBJ1-2
abundance: -

CDR3nt: TGTGCCAGCAGCGCCAGACAGGGGGGGAACACCGGGGAGCTGTTTTTT
CDR3aa: CASSARQGGNTGELFF
d_gene: TRBD1
v_gene: TRBV9
j_gene: TRBJ2-2
abundance: -

CDR3nt: TGTGCCAGCAGCTTTAGCGCGGGAGGGGGCGAGCAGTACTTC
CDR3aa: CASSFSAGGGEQYF
d_gene: TRBD2
v_gene: TRBV7-9
j_gene: TRBJ2-7
abundance: -

CDR3nt: TGCGCCAGCAGCACCCAGACAGGGAACACTGAAGCTTTCTTT
CDR3aa: CASSTQTGNTEAFF
d_gene: -
v_gene: TRBV5-1
j_gene: TRBJ1-1
abundance: -

CDR3nt: TGTGCCAGCAGTGGGGGCAGGGGTGGATACAATGAGCAGTTCTTC
CDR3aa: CASSGGRGGYNEQFF
d_gene: -
v_gene: TRBV9
j_gene: TRBJ2-1
abundance: -

CDR3nt: TGTGCCAGTAGACTACAGGGGGCTGAGAATCAGCCCCAGCATTTT
CDR3aa: CASRLQGAENQPQHF
d_gene: TRBD1
v_gene: TRBV19
j_gene: TRBJ1-5
abundance: -

CDR3nt: TGCAGTGCTAGACAGGGCTATGGCTACACCTTC
CDR3aa: CSARQGYGYTF
d_gene: -
v_gene: TRBV20-1
j_gene: TRBJ1-2
abundance: -